The 15 T cell receptor beta chains reported below all come from one sample, sequenced in a study of T cells in Graves' hyperthyroidism and ophthalmopathy. RNA transcripts gave rise to amplified TCR beta CDR3 regions. HTBI primers were the set used in a first-round RT-PCR of the TCR CDR3. TCRdb used MiXCR to reprocess the multiplex PCR reads, holding one entry per CDR3 protein. The sample includes about 250,000 distinct CDR3 sequences, more than 20% of them seen just once. The sequenced sample was blood. Every receptor here comes from a woman aged 40 to 50 with Graves' ophthalmopathy.

The sample holds a few counts of this clonotype. The chain is built from TRBV6-2 or TRBV6-3 and TRBJ2-7; TRBD1 matches 7 bases. Trimming cost V 2 bases and J 4 bases; bases outside gene matches: 11. The CDR3 contains 16 residues. Per the germline V gene, CDR1 is MNHEY and CDR2 is SVGEGT. The CDR3 spells CASSYHRTGAQYEQYF. In nucleotides, the CDR3 is TGTGCCAGCAGTTACCACAGGACAGGAGCTCAATACGAGCAGTACTTC.

The CDR3, as DNA: TGTGCCAGCAGTACCATCCGGACTAGCCCCGGGGAGCAGTACTTC. Protein product: CASSTIRTSPGEQYF. The chain recombines TRBV6-1 with TRBJ2-7, with 8 bases aligning to TRBD2. CDR1 and CDR2 from the germline V gene are MNHNS and SASEGT. The V segment lost 5 bases and the J segment 7 bases; nucleotides outside the gene matches: 13. This CDR3 region has 15 residues.

This chain joins TRBV14 and TRBJ1-1; maybe TRBD1 (5 bases). In germline, CDR1 is SGHDN, CDR2 FVKESK. Trimming pared 1 base from V and 0 bases from J, leaving 27 bases between. The CDR3 is 21 residues long. The CDR3 DNA reads TGTGCCAGCAGCCAAGGGCGGGCCGAGGGCAGAGGGACCTGGGTGAACACTGAAGCTTTCTTT. Translation gives CASSQGRAEGRGTWVNTEAFF.

This clonotype has at least ten counts. The chain carries TRBV28 and TRBJ1-2; 8 nucleotides match TRBD1. This CDR3 has 14 amino acids. Unmatched junction bases numbered 8, after V lost 5 bases and J lost 6 bases. The germline V gene has CDR1 MDHEN and CDR2 SYDVKM. The CDR3 DNA follows: TGTGCCAGCAGTCTAGCAGGGGGCGGAGATGGCTACACCTTC. Encoded protein: CASSLAGGGDGYTF.

This clonotype was seen a handful of times. This sequence joins TRBV28 and TRBJ2-7; 7 bases fit TRBD1. After removal of 6 bases from V and 1 base from J, the junction contained 3 bases not matched to a gene. CDR3 length: 13 residues. The germline gives CDR1 MDHEN, CDR2 SYDVKM. The CDR3 region is CASRKQGSYEQYF. The CDR3 DNA sequence: TGTGCCAGCAGGAAACAGGGGTCCTACGAGCAGTACTTC.

This clonotype was picked up many times. J is TRBJ2-2 and V is TRBV11-2, with 12 bases fitting TRBD2. The V segment lost 5 bases and the J segment 0 bases; nucleotides outside the gene matches: 7. Germline V lookup: CDR1 SGHAT, CDR2 FQNNGV. This CDR3 region has 18 residues. CDR3 amino acids: CASSARLAGEPNTGELFF. The DNA for the CDR3 is TGTGCCAGCAGCGCCCGACTAGCGGGAGAACCGAACACCGGGGAGCTGTTTTTT. The full variable domain, completed using reference TRBV11-2 and TRBJ2-2, is EAGVAQSPRYKIIEKRQSVAFWCNPISGHATLYWYQQILGQGPKLLIQFQNNGVVDDSQLPKDRFSAERLKGVDSTLKIQPAKLEDSAVYLCASSARLAGEPNTGELFFGEGSRLTVL.

This clonotype was seen ten or more times. The genes are TRBV12-3 or TRBV12-4 and TRBJ2-7; a weak D match, TRBD1 (6 bases). The CDR3 consists of 13 residues. Trimming removed 6 bases from V and 0 bases from J, with 9 bases in between. The CDR3 nucleotides are TGTGCCAGCAGGGGGGACACCTCCTACGAGCAGTACTTC. This gives the protein CASRGDTSYEQYF.

The table lists this clonotype with many counts. This chain joins TRBV27 and TRBJ2-7; D is tentatively TRBD1 or TRBD2 (5 bases each). Deletions cut 5 bases from V and 3 bases from J, with 20 bases between. CDR1 and CDR2 (germline): MNHEY, SMNVEV (reference sequence). This CDR3 is 16 amino acids long. CDR3 sequence: CASSILQGPRSYEQYF. The CDR3 bases are TGTGCCAGCAGTATCCTCCAGGGACCCAGGAGCTACGAGCAGTACTTC.

This clonotype occurred a few times. V and J are TRBV3-1 and TRBJ2-7; D gene ambiguous. Trimming cost V 0 bases and J 7 bases, with 13 bases left between them. Germline CDR1 and CDR2: LGHDT and YNNKEL (reference sequence). This CDR3 region has 14 residues. This chain's CDR3 is CASSQDPSLREQYF. CDR3 bases: TGTGCCAGCAGCCAAGACCCGAGTCTACGGGAGCAGTACTTC.

This clonotype has ten or more counts. The rearrangement joins TRBV4-1 to TRBJ2-2, with D possibly matching TRBD2 (6 bases). CDR1 and CDR2 (germline): MGHRA, YSYEKL. Trimming removed 2 bases from V and 0 bases from J, with 13 bases in between. The CDR3 runs 17 residues. CDR3 in DNA: TGCGCCAGCAGCCAAAGGACCGGGACTTCGAACACCGGGGAGCTGTTTTTT. This translates into CASSQRTGTSNTGELFF.

In its sample, this clonotype was seen many times. The CDR3 nucleotides are TGCAGCGTTGTGCTAGCGGGATTTCACGAGCAGTACTTC. Its translation is CSVVLAGFHEQYF. The chain couples TRBV29-1 to TRBJ2-7; 9 positions match TRBD2. Germline V gene sequence: CDR1 SQVTM, CDR2 ANQGSEA. V was clipped by 4 bases and J by 5 bases; unmatched bases: 6. The CDR3 runs to 13 residues.

This clonotype was recorded at least ten times. J is TRBJ1-1 and V is TRBV5-1; TRBD1 matches at 7 bases. Germline V gene sequence: CDR1 SGHRS, CDR2 YFSETQ. After removal of 4 bases from V and 4 bases from J, the junction contained 10 bases not matched to a gene. This CDR3 comprises 15 residues. CDR3 sequence reads: CASSTGQAVVTEAFF. DNA for the CDR3: TGCGCCAGCAGCACCGGACAGGCGGTGGTCACTGAAGCTTTCTTT.

This clonotype was counted at least ten times. The chain recombines TRBV6-2 or TRBV6-3 with TRBJ1-5, with a tentative D call TRBD1 (5 bases). Germline V gene lookup returns CDR1 MNHEY and CDR2 SVGEGT. V was cut by 2 bases and J by 5 bases, with 10 bases left in between. The CDR3 runs 14 residues. CDR3 region: CASSYDGAYQPQHF. The CDR3 DNA reads TGTGCCAGCAGTTACGATGGGGCTTATCAGCCCCAGCATTTT.

At least ten counts were recorded for this clonotype. This rearrangement joins TRBV27 to TRBJ2-7, with 7 bases fitting TRBD1. CDR3 length: 15 amino acids. Germline loops: CDR1 MNHEY, CDR2 SMNVEV (reference sequence). Losses at the gene ends were 6 bases for V and 8 bases for J; bases not matched to a gene: 16. The CDR3 loop reads CASSLGGGDPTKQYF. Written as DNA, the CDR3 is TGTGCCAGCAGCCTAGGGGGCGGTGACCCTACGAAGCAGTACTTC.

This clonotype was observed many times. J is TRBJ1-2 and V is TRBV28, with D possibly being TRBD1 (6 bases). CDR1 MDHEN and CDR2 SYDVKM come from the germline V gene. The CDR3 is made up of 14 amino acids. V shed 6 bases and J shed 4 bases, with 15 bases lying between them. CDR3 coding DNA: TGTGCCAGCAGCTGGGGACAACCTAGCTATGGCTACACCTTC. Protein: CASSWGQPSYGYTF.